Listed below are T cell receptor beta chains from one sample, sequenced in a study of blood T cell repertoires in COVID-19. TCRdb's copy holds only in-frame clones and misses some; the assay was immunoSEQ multiplex PCR. The data contain just over 250,000 clones, 88% of them seen just once; the ten biggest clones take up about 10%. The material sequenced was peripheral blood. Source of these receptors: a woman aged 65 to 85 with COVID-19, enrolled during active disease. Each CDR3 is given without its conserved first and last residue.

TRBV5-4	TRBJ2-3	ASSRRLAGGVTDTQY
TRBV10-3	TRBJ1-1	AIRDRVRTEAF
TRBV18	TRBJ1-6	ASSLGDSQRSPLH
TRBV3-1/TRBV3-2	TRBJ1-5	ASVGSYNQPQH
TRBV6-5	TRBJ2-1	ASSYQGPLGNEQF
TRBV11-2	TRBJ2-1	ASSLGSGGVNEQF
TRBV4-3	TRBJ1-5	ASSQDRRQPQH
TRBV28	TRBJ1-1	ASKKGGSLRTEAF
TRBV7-9	TRBJ2-5	ASSSVGGGPRETQY
TRBV5-5	TRBJ2-1	ASSLAFAGGRSYNEQF
TRBV27	TRBJ1-6	ASRSTGVSSPLH
TRBV7-9	TRBJ2-1	ASSLSLRNEQF